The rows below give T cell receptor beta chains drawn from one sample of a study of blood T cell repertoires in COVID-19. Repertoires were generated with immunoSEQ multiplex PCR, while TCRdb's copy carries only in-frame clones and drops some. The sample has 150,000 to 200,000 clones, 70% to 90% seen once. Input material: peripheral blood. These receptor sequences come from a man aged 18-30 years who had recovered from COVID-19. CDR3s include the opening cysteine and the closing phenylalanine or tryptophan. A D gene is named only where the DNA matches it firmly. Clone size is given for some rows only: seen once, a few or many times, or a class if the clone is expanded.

CDR3nt: TGCAGCGTTGCCGGGACAGGGAGGTTTACTGAAGCTTTCTTT
CDR3aa: CSVAGTGRFTEAFF
v_gene: TRBV29-1
abundance: .
d_gene: TRBD1
j_gene: TRBJ1-1

CDR3nt: TGTGCCAGCGGGGACAGCACGACTAGCGGGAGGAGACGCGAGCAGTACTTC
CDR3aa: CASGDSTTSGRRREQYF
v_gene: TRBV2
abundance: .
d_gene: TRBD2
j_gene: TRBJ2-7

CDR3nt: TGCGCCAGCAGCTTGGGCGGGAGAGACACAGATACGCAGTATTTT
CDR3aa: CASSLGGRDTDTQYF
v_gene: TRBV5-1
abundance: .
d_gene: TRBD2
j_gene: TRBJ2-3

CDR3nt: TGTGCCAGCAGCGCAGAAGGGGAGGGGGGCTCCTACAATGAGCAGTTCTTC
CDR3aa: CASSAEGEGGSYNEQFF
v_gene: TRBV7-9
abundance: .
d_gene: .
j_gene: TRBJ2-1

CDR3nt: TGTGCCAGCAGCCGGTCAAGCGGAGCCCCCTACGAGCAGTACTTC
CDR3aa: CASSRSSGAPYEQYF
v_gene: TRBV14
abundance: .
d_gene: .
j_gene: TRBJ2-7

CDR3nt: TGTGCCAGCAGCTTAGCGGGCGGGGGCCGGCTCAATCAGCCCCAGCATTTT
CDR3aa: CASSLAGGGRLNQPQHF
v_gene: TRBV7-8
abundance: .
d_gene: .
j_gene: TRBJ1-5

CDR3nt: TGCGCCAGCAGCTCGGACGGACAGGTGGTTGGCTACACCTTC
CDR3aa: CASSSDGQVVGYTF
v_gene: TRBV5-1
abundance: once
d_gene: TRBD1
j_gene: TRBJ1-2

CDR3nt: TGTGCCAGCAGTTTACAGGGGTCCTACAATGAGCAGTTCTTC
CDR3aa: CASSLQGSYNEQFF
v_gene: TRBV28
abundance: .
d_gene: .
j_gene: TRBJ2-1

CDR3nt: TGCGCCAGCAGCCAAGGTCGCGGACTAGGAGAGACCCAGTACTTC
CDR3aa: CASSQGRGLGETQYF
v_gene: TRBV4-1
abundance: .
d_gene: TRBD2
j_gene: TRBJ2-5

CDR3nt: TGTGCCAGCAGTGAACAGCGCGGGGCCTACGAGCAGTACTTC
CDR3aa: CASSEQRGAYEQYF
v_gene: TRBV2
abundance: .
d_gene: .
j_gene: TRBJ2-7

CDR3nt: TGTGCCAGCAGGCAACGGTCGGGTGAGCAGTTCTTC
CDR3aa: CASRQRSGEQFF
v_gene: TRBV6-1
abundance: once
d_gene: .
j_gene: TRBJ2-1

CDR3nt: TGTGCCAGCAGCTTTAGCGGGAGGGGCCGAGGCGAGCAGTACTTC
CDR3aa: CASSFSGRGRGEQYF
v_gene: TRBV6-2/TRBV6-3
abundance: .
d_gene: TRBD2
j_gene: TRBJ2-7

CDR3nt: TGTGCCAGCAGCTTAGCGGGAGGCTCCCTCTACGAGCAGTACTTC
CDR3aa: CASSLAGGSLYEQYF
v_gene: TRBV7-2
abundance: .
d_gene: .
j_gene: TRBJ2-7

CDR3nt: TGTGCCAGCAGTTTGGAGGGTGCTGGCTCCTACAATGAGCAGTTCTTC
CDR3aa: CASSLEGAGSYNEQFF
v_gene: TRBV2
abundance: .
d_gene: .
j_gene: TRBJ2-1

CDR3nt: TGTGCCAGCTTATATAGCGGGAGTGGTAAGAATGAGCAGTTCTTC
CDR3aa: CASLYSGSGKNEQFF
v_gene: TRBV7-9
abundance: .
d_gene: TRBD2
j_gene: TRBJ2-1

CDR3nt: TGTGCCACTTCCGGGACAGGGAATGAGCAGTACTTC
CDR3aa: CATSGTGNEQYF
v_gene: TRBV24-1
abundance: .
d_gene: TRBD1
j_gene: TRBJ2-7

CDR3nt: TGTGCCAGCAGTGAAGATATTTCTCTCTCCTACGAGCAGTACTTC
CDR3aa: CASSEDISLSYEQYF
v_gene: TRBV6-1
abundance: .
d_gene: .
j_gene: TRBJ2-7

CDR3nt: TGTGCCAGCAACCCTTTACCCCCCCCTAGAGATCTGCATGAGCAGTTCTTC
CDR3aa: CASNPLPPPRDLHEQFF
v_gene: TRBV27
abundance: .
d_gene: .
j_gene: TRBJ2-1

CDR3nt: TGTGCCAGCAGCTTAGGGCCCACTGAAGCTTTCTTT
CDR3aa: CASSLGPTEAFF
v_gene: TRBV7-9
abundance: few
d_gene: .
j_gene: TRBJ1-1

CDR3nt: TGTGCCAGCAACCTCGGACAGGGACGCGCAGATACGCAGTATTTT
CDR3aa: CASNLGQGRADTQYF
v_gene: TRBV28
abundance: .
d_gene: TRBD1
j_gene: TRBJ2-3

CDR3nt: TGTGCCAGCAGCTTAGGACTAGCGGGGTACAATGAGCAGTTCTTC
CDR3aa: CASSLGLAGYNEQFF
v_gene: TRBV11-3
abundance: .
d_gene: TRBD2
j_gene: TRBJ2-1

CDR3nt: TGTGCCAGCACCCCCCGGGTGCAAGAGACCCAGTACTTC
CDR3aa: CASTPRVQETQYF
v_gene: TRBV7-2
abundance: once
d_gene: .
j_gene: TRBJ2-5

CDR3nt: TGTGCCAGCAGCTTAACGTCGCCGGGCTACGAGCAGTACTTC
CDR3aa: CASSLTSPGYEQYF
v_gene: TRBV7-3
abundance: few
d_gene: .
j_gene: TRBJ2-7

CDR3nt: TGTGCCAGCAGCTTCGGTATTTCCTACAATGAGCAGTTCTTC
CDR3aa: CASSFGISYNEQFF
v_gene: TRBV7-2
abundance: .
d_gene: .
j_gene: TRBJ2-1

CDR3nt: TGCGCCAGCAGCCAACTGACAGGTCTCTCCTATAATTCACCCCTCCACTTT
CDR3aa: CASSQLTGLSYNSPLHF
v_gene: TRBV4-1
abundance: .
d_gene: .
j_gene: TRBJ1-6

CDR3nt: TGTGCCAGCAGTTTGACGGGGAACAGCAATCAGCCCCAGCATTTT
CDR3aa: CASSLTGNSNQPQHF
v_gene: TRBV27
abundance: .
d_gene: .
j_gene: TRBJ1-5

CDR3nt: TGTGCCAGCAGCACCTCTCTTAGCGGTCTTACCTACGAGCAGTACTTC
CDR3aa: CASSTSLSGLTYEQYF
v_gene: TRBV6-2/TRBV6-3
abundance: .
d_gene: .
j_gene: TRBJ2-7

CDR3nt: TGTGCCAGCAGGGTCGGGACAGTGAACACCGGGGAGCTGTTTTTT
CDR3aa: CASRVGTVNTGELFF
v_gene: TRBV27
abundance: .
d_gene: TRBD1
j_gene: TRBJ2-2

CDR3nt: TGTGCCAGCAGCCGGGGCTACGCAGATACGCAGTATTTT
CDR3aa: CASSRGYADTQYF
v_gene: TRBV3-1/TRBV3-2
abundance: .
d_gene: .
j_gene: TRBJ2-3

CDR3nt: TGCGCCAGCAGTTCCAGCGGGAGGAGCACAGATACGCAGTATTTT
CDR3aa: CASSSSGRSTDTQYF
v_gene: TRBV5-1
abundance: once
d_gene: TRBD2
j_gene: TRBJ2-3

CDR3nt: TGTGCCAGCAGGCCCGGGACTAGCGGGAGTCCCTACAATGAGCAGTTCTTC
CDR3aa: CASRPGTSGSPYNEQFF
v_gene: TRBV28
abundance: .
d_gene: TRBD2
j_gene: TRBJ2-1

CDR3nt: TGTGCCAGCAGTTCGCGGCAGAGCTCCTACGAGCAGTACTTC
CDR3aa: CASSSRQSSYEQYF
v_gene: TRBV28
abundance: .
d_gene: .
j_gene: TRBJ2-7

CDR3nt: TGTGCCAGCAGCGTAGTTGAGAACTATGGCTACACCTTC
CDR3aa: CASSVVENYGYTF
v_gene: TRBV9
abundance: .
d_gene: .
j_gene: TRBJ1-2

CDR3nt: TGTGCCAGCAGCCCCTTCGGTAGAATAGCGGGAGGGTCCTACGAGCAGTACTTC
CDR3aa: CASSPFGRIAGGSYEQYF
v_gene: TRBV7-9
abundance: .
d_gene: TRBD2
j_gene: TRBJ2-7

CDR3nt: TGTGCCAGCAGTTCAGGGGACAGGGGGCAAGCTTTCTTT
CDR3aa: CASSSGDRGQAFF
v_gene: TRBV28
abundance: .
d_gene: TRBD1
j_gene: TRBJ1-1

CDR3nt: TGTGCCAGCAGCTTGGTAGCGGGAGAGTACAATGAGCAGTTCTTC
CDR3aa: CASSLVAGEYNEQFF
v_gene: TRBV11-2
abundance: .
d_gene: TRBD2
j_gene: TRBJ2-1

CDR3nt: TGTGCCAGCAGTAGTTCAGGAGGCTCACCCCTCCACTTT
CDR3aa: CASSSSGGSPLHF
v_gene: TRBV7-8
abundance: .
d_gene: .
j_gene: TRBJ1-6

CDR3nt: TGTGCCAGCAGTGGGCAGGGGTTAGGCTACACCTTC
CDR3aa: CASSGQGLGYTF
v_gene: TRBV2
abundance: .
d_gene: .
j_gene: TRBJ1-2

CDR3nt: TGTGCCAGCAGCTTTGTCCCTAGCGGGACGACAGCCTACGAGCAGTACTTC
CDR3aa: CASSFVPSGTTAYEQYF
v_gene: TRBV7-2
abundance: .
d_gene: TRBD2
j_gene: TRBJ2-7

CDR3nt: TGTGCCAGCAGCTTAGCGTGGGACGGGGGAGCTTTCTTT
CDR3aa: CASSLAWDGGAFF
v_gene: TRBV7-2
abundance: .
d_gene: .
j_gene: TRBJ1-1

CDR3nt: TGTGCCAGCAGCGCAGAGGGACTAGCGGGAGGAGACCAGTACTTC
CDR3aa: CASSAEGLAGGDQYF
v_gene: TRBV9
abundance: .
d_gene: TRBD2
j_gene: TRBJ2-5